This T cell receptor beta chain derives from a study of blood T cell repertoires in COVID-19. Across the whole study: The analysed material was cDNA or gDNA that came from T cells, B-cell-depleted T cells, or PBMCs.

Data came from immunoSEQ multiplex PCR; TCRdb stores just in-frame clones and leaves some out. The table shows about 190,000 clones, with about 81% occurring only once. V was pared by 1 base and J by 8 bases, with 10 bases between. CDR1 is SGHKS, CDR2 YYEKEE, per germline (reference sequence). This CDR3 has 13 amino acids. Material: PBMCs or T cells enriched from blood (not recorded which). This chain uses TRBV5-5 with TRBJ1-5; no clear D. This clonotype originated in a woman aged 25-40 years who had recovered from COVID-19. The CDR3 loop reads CASSLSEGKPQHF. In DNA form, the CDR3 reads TGTGCCAGCAGCTTGAGCGAGGGAAAGCCCCAGCATTTT.